A single sample gave rise to the 4 T cell receptor beta chains below, sequenced in a study of identical twins. A single record per CDR3 protein comes from TCRdb applying MiXCR to the 5' RACE reads. The table lists 1.5 million to 2 million distinct CDR3 sequences, about 32% of them singletons, with around 0.25% in the top ten. Sequencing input: cord blood. These receptors were collected from a newborn girl in good health.

Only a few counts were recorded for this clonotype. The chain has TRBV5-1 and TRBJ2-1, with 9 positions matching TRBD2. J gave up 5 bases and V 2 bases, and 5 bases lay outside the gene matches. CDR1 is SGHRS and CDR2 is YFSETQ in the germline V gene. This CDR3 is 15 amino acids long. Here the CDR3 reads CASSFPGLANNEQFF. The CDR3 region has the DNA TGCGCCAGCAGCTTCCCGGGACTAGCTAACAATGAGCAGTTCTTC.

In regard to this clonotype: This could be a read error, since a much larger clone is one nucleotide away. The chain has TRBV29-1 and TRBJ1-2; D is ambiguous. Germline CDR1 and CDR2: SQVTM and ANQGSEA. The CDR3 extends over 12 amino acids. Trimming stripped 0 bases from V and 4 bases from J, with 6 bases between. The CDR3 loop reads CSVEEPSYGYTF. The CDR3 DNA sequence: TGCAGCGTTGAAGAACCGAGCTATGGCTACACCTTC.

This clonotype was detected many times. The J gene is TRBJ2-5, the V gene TRBV4-2, with D unresolved. Germline V CDR1 and CDR2: LGHNA, YNFKEQ. CDR3 length: 13 residues. The V end was cut by 1 base, the J end by 5 bases, with 8 bases between. The CDR3 bases are TGTGCCAGCAGCCAAGGCGGAGTCGAGACCCAGTACTTC. Residues: CASSQGGVETQYF.

This chain links TRBV15 with TRBJ2-3, with 7 bases that match TRBD2. The trim removed 5 bases at V and 0 bases at J, leaving 14 bases unmatched. Germline V gene data show CDR1 as LNHNV and CDR2 as YYDKDF (reference sequence). The CDR3 length is 18 residues. CDR3: CATSGTRSGTTSTDTQYF. CDR3 sequence (DNA): TGTGCCACCAGCGGTACTAGGAGCGGGACCACTAGCACAGATACGCAGTATTTT.